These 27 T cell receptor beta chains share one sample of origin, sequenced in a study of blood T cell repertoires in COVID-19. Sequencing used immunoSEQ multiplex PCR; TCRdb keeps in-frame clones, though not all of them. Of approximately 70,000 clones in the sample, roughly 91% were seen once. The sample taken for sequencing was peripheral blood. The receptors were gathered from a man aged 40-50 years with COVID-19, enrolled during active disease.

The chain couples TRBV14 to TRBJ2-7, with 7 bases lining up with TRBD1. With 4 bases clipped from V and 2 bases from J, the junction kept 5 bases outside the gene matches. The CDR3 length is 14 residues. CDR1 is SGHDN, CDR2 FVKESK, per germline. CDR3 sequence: CASSLMTGTYEQYF. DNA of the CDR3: TGTGCCAGCAGCCTTATGACAGGGACCTACGAGCAGTACTTC. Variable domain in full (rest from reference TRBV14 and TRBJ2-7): EAGVTQFPSHSVIEKGQTVTLRCDPISGHDNLYWYRRVMGKEIKFLLHFVKESKQDESGMPNNRFLAERTGGTYSTLKVQPAELEDSGVYFCASSLMTGTYEQYFGPGTRLTVT.

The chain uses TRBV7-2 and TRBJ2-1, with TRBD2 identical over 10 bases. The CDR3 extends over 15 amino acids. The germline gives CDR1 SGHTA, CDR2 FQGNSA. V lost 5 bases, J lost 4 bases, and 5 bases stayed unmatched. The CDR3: CASSPRTSGYNEQFF. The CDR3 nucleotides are TGTGCCAGCAGCCCCCGGACTAGCGGATACAATGAGCAGTTCTTC.

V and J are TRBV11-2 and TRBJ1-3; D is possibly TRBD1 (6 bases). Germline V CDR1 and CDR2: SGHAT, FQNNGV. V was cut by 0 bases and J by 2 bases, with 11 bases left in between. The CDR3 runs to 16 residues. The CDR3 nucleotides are TGTGCCAGCAGCTTAGATAGTCCAGGGGCTGGAAACACCATATATTTT. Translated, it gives CASSLDSPGAGNTIYF.

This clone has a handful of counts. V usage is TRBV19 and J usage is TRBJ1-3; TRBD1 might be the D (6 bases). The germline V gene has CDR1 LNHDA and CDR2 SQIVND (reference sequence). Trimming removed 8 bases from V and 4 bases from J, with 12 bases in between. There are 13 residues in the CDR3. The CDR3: CASSGVRGNTIYF. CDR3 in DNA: TGTGCCAGTTCAGGGGTTCGCGGAAACACCATATATTTT.

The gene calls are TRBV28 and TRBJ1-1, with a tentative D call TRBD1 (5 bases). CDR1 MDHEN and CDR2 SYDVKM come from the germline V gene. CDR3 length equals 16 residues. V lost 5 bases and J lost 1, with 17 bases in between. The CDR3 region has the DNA TGTGCCAGCAGTCTTTGGGAGGGGCAGGGGAACACTGAAGCTTTCTTT. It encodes CASSLWEGQGNTEAFF.

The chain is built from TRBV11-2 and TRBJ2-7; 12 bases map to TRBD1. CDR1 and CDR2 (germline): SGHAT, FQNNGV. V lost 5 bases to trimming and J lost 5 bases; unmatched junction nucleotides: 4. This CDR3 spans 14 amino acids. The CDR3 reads CASSQGQGAHEQYF. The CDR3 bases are TGTGCCAGCAGCCAGGGACAGGGGGCTCACGAGCAGTACTTC.

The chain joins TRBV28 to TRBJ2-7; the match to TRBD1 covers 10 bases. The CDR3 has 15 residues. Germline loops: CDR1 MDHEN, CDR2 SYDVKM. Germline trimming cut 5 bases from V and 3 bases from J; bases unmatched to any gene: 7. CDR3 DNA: TGTGCCAGCAGTACCCGGGACAGGGGATTCTACGAGCAGTACTTC. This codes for CASSTRDRGFYEQYF.

In nucleotides, the CDR3 is TGTGCCAGCAGTCGTACAGGGGGCGAAGGAACTGAAGCTTTCTTT. Protein product: CASSRTGGEGTEAFF. This chain uses TRBV6-4 with TRBJ1-1; 9 bases are a match to TRBD1. In germline, CDR1 is MRHNA, CDR2 SNTAGT. This CDR3 contains 15 residues. V trimming: 5 bases; J trimming: 5 bases; junction bases outside the gene matches: 9.

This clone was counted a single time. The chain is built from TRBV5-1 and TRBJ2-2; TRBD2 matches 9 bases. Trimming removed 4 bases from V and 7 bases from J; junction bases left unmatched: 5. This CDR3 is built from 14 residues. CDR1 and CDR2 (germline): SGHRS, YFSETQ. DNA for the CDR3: TGCGCCAGCAGCGTGACTAGCGGTAGCGGGGAGCTGTTTTTT. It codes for CASSVTSGSGELFF.

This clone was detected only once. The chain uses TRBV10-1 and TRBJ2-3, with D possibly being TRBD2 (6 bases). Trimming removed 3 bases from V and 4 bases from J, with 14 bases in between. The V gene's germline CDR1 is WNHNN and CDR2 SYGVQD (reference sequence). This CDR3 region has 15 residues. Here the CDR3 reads CASSEGGVLADTQYF. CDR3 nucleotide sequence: TGCGCCAGCAGTGAAGGAGGGGTCTTAGCAGATACGCAGTATTTT.

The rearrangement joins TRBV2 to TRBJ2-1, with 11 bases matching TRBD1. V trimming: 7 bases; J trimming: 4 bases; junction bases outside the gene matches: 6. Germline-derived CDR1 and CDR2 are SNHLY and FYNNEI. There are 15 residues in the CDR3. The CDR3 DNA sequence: TGTGCCAGCACTCCGGGACAGGGGGTGTACAATGAGCAGTTCTTC. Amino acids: CASTPGQGVYNEQFF.

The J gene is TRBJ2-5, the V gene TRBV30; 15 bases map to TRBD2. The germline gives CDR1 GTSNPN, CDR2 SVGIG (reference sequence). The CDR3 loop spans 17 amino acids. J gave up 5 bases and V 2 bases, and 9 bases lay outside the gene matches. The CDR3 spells CAWSIPRTSGGAETQYF. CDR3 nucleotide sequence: TGTGCCTGGAGTATACCTCGGACTAGCGGGGGGGCGGAGACCCAGTACTTC. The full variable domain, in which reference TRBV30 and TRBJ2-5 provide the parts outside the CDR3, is SQTIHQWPATLVQPVGSPLSLECTVEGTSNPNLYWYRQAAGRGLQLLFYSVGIGQISSEVPQNLSASRPQDRQFILSSKKLLLSDSGFYLCAWSIPRTSGGAETQYFGPGTRLLVL.

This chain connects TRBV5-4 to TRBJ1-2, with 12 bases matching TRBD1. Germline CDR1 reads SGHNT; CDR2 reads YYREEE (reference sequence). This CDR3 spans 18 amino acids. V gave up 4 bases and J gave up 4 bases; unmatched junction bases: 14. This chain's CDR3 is CASSLKFAGQGAGYGYTF. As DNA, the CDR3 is TGTGCCAGCAGCCTGAAATTTGCGGGACAGGGGGCAGGCTATGGCTACACCTTC.

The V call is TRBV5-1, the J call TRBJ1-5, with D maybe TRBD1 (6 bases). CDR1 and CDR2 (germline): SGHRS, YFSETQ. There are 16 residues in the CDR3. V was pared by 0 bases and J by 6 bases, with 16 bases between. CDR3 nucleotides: TGCGCCAGCAGCTTGGGGGATGCAGGGGCAGTTCAGCCCCAGCATTTT. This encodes CASSLGDAGAVQPQHF.

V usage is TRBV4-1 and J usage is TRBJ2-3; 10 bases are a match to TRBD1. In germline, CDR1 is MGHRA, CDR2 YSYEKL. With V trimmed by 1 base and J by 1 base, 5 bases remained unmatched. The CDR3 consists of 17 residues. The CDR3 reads CASSQVFGTGGTDTQYF. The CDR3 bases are TGCGCCAGCAGCCAAGTCTTTGGGACAGGGGGCACAGATACGCAGTATTTT.

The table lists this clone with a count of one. The CDR3 loop is CASRLSGTGYGYTF. The CDR3 DNA follows: TGTGCCAGCAGACTTTCCGGGACAGGCTATGGCTACACCTTC. The chain uses TRBV6-5 and TRBJ1-2; 8 bases agree with TRBD1. Germline V lookup: CDR1 MNHEY, CDR2 SVGAGI. This CDR3 has 14 residues. V trimming: 6 bases; J trimming: 4 bases; junction bases outside the gene matches: 7.

CDR3 bases: TGTGCCAGCAGGAGACCGGGAGGGGAGCTGTTTTTT. It codes for CASRRPGGELFF. The chain combines TRBV12-3 or TRBV12-4 with TRBJ2-2; the D gene is possibly TRBD2 (5 bases). Trimming took off 6 bases at V and 8 bases at J, with 10 bases between the two ends. The CDR3 length is 12 residues.

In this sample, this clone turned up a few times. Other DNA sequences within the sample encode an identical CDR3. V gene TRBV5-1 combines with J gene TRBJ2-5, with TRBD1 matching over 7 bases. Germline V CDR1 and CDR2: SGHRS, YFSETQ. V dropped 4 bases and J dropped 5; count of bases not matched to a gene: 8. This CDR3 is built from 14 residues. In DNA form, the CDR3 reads TGCGCCAGCAGCACCCGGACAGGCGGGGAGACCCAGTACTTC. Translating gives CASSTRTGGETQYF.

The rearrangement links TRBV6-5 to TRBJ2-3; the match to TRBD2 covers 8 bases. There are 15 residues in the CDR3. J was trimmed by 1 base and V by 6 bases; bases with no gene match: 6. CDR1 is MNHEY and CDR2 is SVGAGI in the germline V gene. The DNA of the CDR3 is TGTGCCAGCAGCTTAGCGGGGCTGCGCACAGATACGCAGTATTTT. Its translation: CASSLAGLRTDTQYF.

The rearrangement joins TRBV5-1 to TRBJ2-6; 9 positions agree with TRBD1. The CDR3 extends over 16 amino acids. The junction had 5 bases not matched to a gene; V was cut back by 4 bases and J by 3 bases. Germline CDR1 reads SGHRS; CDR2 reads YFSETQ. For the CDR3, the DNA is TGCGCCAGCAGCGCGGGACAGGGTGGTGGGGCCAACGTCCTGACTTTC. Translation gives CASSAGQGGGANVLTF. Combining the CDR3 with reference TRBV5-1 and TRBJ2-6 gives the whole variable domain KAGVTQTPRYLIKTRGQQVTLSCSPISGHRSVSWYQQTPGQGLQFLFEYFSETQRNKGNFPGRFSGRQFSNSRSEMNVSTLELGDSALYLCASSAGQGGGANVLTFGAGSRLTVL.

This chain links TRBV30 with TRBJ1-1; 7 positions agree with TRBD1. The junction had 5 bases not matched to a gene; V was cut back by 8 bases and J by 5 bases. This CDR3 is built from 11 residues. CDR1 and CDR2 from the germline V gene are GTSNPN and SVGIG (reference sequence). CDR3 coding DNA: TGTGCCGGCCAGGGGGGTACTGAAGCTTTCTTT. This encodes CAGQGGTEAFF.

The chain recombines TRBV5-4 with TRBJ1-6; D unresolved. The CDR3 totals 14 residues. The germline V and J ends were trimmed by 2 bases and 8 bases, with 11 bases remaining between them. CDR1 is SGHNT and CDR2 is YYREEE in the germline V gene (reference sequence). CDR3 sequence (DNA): TGTGCCAGCAGCTTTGTCGGGGTGGATTCACCCCTCCACTTT. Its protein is CASSFVGVDSPLHF.

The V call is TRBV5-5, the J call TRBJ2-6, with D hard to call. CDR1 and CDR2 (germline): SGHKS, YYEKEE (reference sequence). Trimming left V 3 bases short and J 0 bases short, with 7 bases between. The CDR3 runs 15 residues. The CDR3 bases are TGTGCCAGCAGCTCTTACAGCTCTGGGGCCAACGTCCTGACTTTC. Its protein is CASSSYSSGANVLTF.

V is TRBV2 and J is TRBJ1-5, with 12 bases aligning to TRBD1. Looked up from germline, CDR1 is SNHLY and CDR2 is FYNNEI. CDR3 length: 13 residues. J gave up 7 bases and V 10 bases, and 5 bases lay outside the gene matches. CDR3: CATGTGGWQPQHF. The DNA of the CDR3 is TGTGCCACTGGGACAGGGGGCTGGCAGCCCCAGCATTTT.

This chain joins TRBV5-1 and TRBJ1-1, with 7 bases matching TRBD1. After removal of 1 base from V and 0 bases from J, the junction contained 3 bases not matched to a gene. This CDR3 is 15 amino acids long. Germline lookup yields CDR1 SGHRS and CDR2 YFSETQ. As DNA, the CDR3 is TGCGCCAGCAGCTTGACAGGGGAAGTGAACACTGAAGCTTTCTTT. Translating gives CASSLTGEVNTEAFF.

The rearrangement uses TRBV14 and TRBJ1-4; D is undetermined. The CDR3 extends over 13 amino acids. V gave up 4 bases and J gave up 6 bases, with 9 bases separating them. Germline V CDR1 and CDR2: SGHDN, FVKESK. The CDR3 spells CASSLNMDEKLFF. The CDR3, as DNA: TGTGCCAGCAGCCTCAACATGGATGAAAAACTGTTTTTT.

CDR3 amino acids: CASSLSTQGQAGGNTIYF. The CDR3 DNA sequence: TGTGCCAGCAGCTTGTCAACGCAGGGACAGGCAGGCGGAAACACCATATATTTT. This chain connects TRBV7-9 to TRBJ1-3; 8 bases line up with TRBD1. With 3 bases clipped from V and 4 bases from J, the junction kept 14 bases outside the gene matches. CDR3 length equals 18 residues. Germline CDR1 is SEHNR and CDR2 is FQNEAQ (reference sequence).